These 23 T cell receptor beta chains came from one sample sequenced in a study of shared clonotypes between healthy human individuals. Only in-frame clones appear in the TCRdb table, and some are missing; sequencing was by immunoSEQ multiplex PCR. The sample has 650,000 to 800,000 clones, roughly 72% seen once. The sample consisted of memory CD4+ T cells sorted from blood. Subset in this sample: CD45RA-negative fraction. These receptors all come from a woman in her 30s in good health.

This clone showed up just a few times. The rearrangement joins TRBV23-1 to TRBJ1-5; perhaps TRBD1 as D (6 bases). TRBV23-1 is sorted into the ORF group, with uncertain function. The V gene lost 3 bases and the J gene lost 1 base, with 22 bases spanning the gap. The CDR3 covers 19 residues. For the CDR3, the DNA is TGCGCCAGCAGTCACCCCCCATGCCCCCGGGACATGAGCAATCAGCCCCAGCATTTT. This sequence encodes CASSHPPCPRDMSNQPQHF.

The chain joins TRBV27 to TRBJ2-7; tentatively, D is TRBD1 (6 bases). Trimming took 6 bases from V and 4 from J, leaving 22 bases between them. CDR1 MNHEY and CDR2 SMNVEV come from the germline V gene (reference sequence). The length of the CDR3 is 16 residues. As DNA, the CDR3 is TGTGCCAGCAGACTACACGGGACAACTCCTAAGTACGAGCAGTACTTC. Translation gives CASRLHGTTPKYEQYF.

V is TRBV27 and J is TRBJ2-7; D remains unclear. Germline values: CDR1 MNHEY, CDR2 SMNVEV (reference sequence). The CDR3 length is 16 residues. Trimming removed 5 bases from V and 5 bases from J, with 22 bases in between. CDR3 sequence reads: CASSNAPRIGINEQYF. The CDR3 DNA reads as TGTGCCAGCAGTAATGCCCCCCGGATAGGGATCAACGAGCAGTACTTC.

The gene calls are TRBV9 and TRBJ1-2; no definite D call. The CDR3 has 12 amino acids. The V and J ends lost 3 bases and 4 bases respectively, with 7 bases between them. CDR1 SGDLS and CDR2 YYNGEE come from the germline V gene. Written as DNA, the CDR3 is TGTGCCAGCAGCGGAACAAGCTATGGCTACACCTTC. It codes for CASSGTSYGYTF.

This CDR3 is CASSSADGNTEAFF. CDR3 in DNA: TGCGCCAGCAGCTCAGCCGACGGGAACACTGAAGCTTTCTTT. The chain employs TRBV5-1 and TRBJ1-1; unclear D gene. The CDR3 length is 14 residues. The V end was cut by 3 bases, the J end by 1 base, with 10 bases between. Germline-derived CDR1 and CDR2 are SGHRS and YFSETQ.

This chain connects TRBV28 to TRBJ2-1; D uncertain. The CDR3 consists of 19 residues. Germline CDR1 and CDR2: MDHEN and SYDVKM. V shed 3 bases and J shed 2 bases, with 23 bases lying between them. The CDR3 region has the DNA TGTGCCAGCAGTTTGTGGGCAGGCCAAACAATTGGTGCCTACAATGAGCAGTTCTTC. It codes for CASSLWAGQTIGAYNEQFF. Filled out from reference TRBV28 and TRBJ2-1, the complete variable domain reads DVKVTQSSRYLVKRTGEKVFLECVQDMDHENMFWYRQDPGLGLRLIYFSYDVKMKEKGDIPEGYSVSREKKERFSLILESASTNQTSMYLCASSLWAGQTIGAYNEQFFGPGTRLTVL.

This clone showed up just a few times. Other DNA sequences in this specimen translate into the identical CDR3. The J gene is TRBJ1-2, the V gene TRBV19; TRBD1 matches 8 bases. This CDR3 contains 15 residues. Germline CDR1 and CDR2: LNHDA and SQIVND (reference sequence). The V and J ends lost 3 bases and 0 bases, in that order; junction bases with no gene match: 3. CDR3 in DNA: TGTGCCAGTAGTATCGGACAGGGTGCTAACTATGGCTACACCTTC. Amino acid sequence: CASSIGQGANYGYTF.

This chain uses TRBV19 with TRBJ1-1; 9 bases are a match to TRBD1. Germline-derived CDR1 and CDR2 are LNHDA and SQIVND (reference sequence). The V segment lost 9 bases and the J segment 2 bases; nucleotides outside the gene matches: 10. The length of the CDR3 is 15 residues. The CDR3 DNA reads as TGTGCCAGGGTCCCGGGACAGGGTCCTAACACTGAAGCTTTCTTT. Encoded protein: CARVPGQGPNTEAFF. The full variable domain, with the rest looked up from reference TRBV19 and TRBJ1-1, is DGGITQSPKYLFRKEGQNVTLSCEQNLNHDAMYWYRQDPGQGLRLIYYSQIVNDFQKGDIAEGYSVSREKKESFPLTVTSAQKNPTAFYLCARVPGQGPNTEAFFGQGTRLTVV.

This chain joins TRBV7-2 and TRBJ2-1; possible D gene TRBD2, 5 bases. CDR1 is SGHTA, CDR2 FQGNSA, per germline. Trimming cost V 5 bases and J 6 bases, with 17 bases left between them. This CDR3 region has 15 residues. CDR3 sequence: CASSVVALVGNEQFF. CDR3 nucleotides: TGTGCCAGCAGCGTCGTCGCACTAGTCGGCAATGAGCAGTTCTTC.

The gene calls are TRBV27 and TRBJ2-7; no clear D. The CDR3 covers 15 residues. Deletions cut 4 bases from V and 4 bases from J, with 17 bases between. The germline CDR1 and CDR2 sequences are MNHEY and SMNVEV (reference sequence). The CDR3 bases are TGTGCCAGCAGTTACGCTGTAGGGAAAGGGTACGAGCAGTACTTC. Its protein product is CASSYAVGKGYEQYF.

This chain links TRBV30 with TRBJ2-1; the match to TRBD1 covers 8 bases. V was pared by 0 bases and J by 10 bases, with 8 bases of the junction left unmatched. Germline V lookup: CDR1 GTSNPN, CDR2 SVGIG (reference sequence). This CDR3 comprises 14 residues. DNA of the CDR3: TGTGCCTGGAGTGTACCCGGCAGGACAGGGGAGCAGTTCTTC. It translates to CAWSVPGRTGEQFF.

The chain recombines TRBV7-9 with TRBJ2-1; D ambiguous. CDR1 and CDR2 (germline): SEHNR, FQNEAQ (reference sequence). The CDR3 is 10 amino acids. Trimming stripped 4 bases from V and 9 bases from J, with 4 bases between. As DNA, the CDR3 is TGTGCCAGCAGCTCTATTGAGCAGTTCTTC. It translates to CASSSIEQFF.

A remark on this clone: A read error may be the cause here, since a much bigger clone is one base away. This chain joins TRBV5-4 and TRBJ2-7, with no clear D. Trimming took off 0 bases at V and 2 bases at J, with 0 bases between the two ends. The CDR3 covers 11 residues. Germline values: CDR1 SGHNT, CDR2 YYREEE (reference sequence). The CDR3, as DNA: TGTGCCAGCAGCTTGGCCTACGAGCAGTACTTC. Translating it yields CASSLAYEQYF.

The chain has TRBV4-2 and TRBJ2-7; 10 bases match TRBD2. Trimming removed 0 bases from V and 3 bases from J; junction bases left unmatched: 8. The V gene's germline CDR1 is LGHNA and CDR2 YNFKEQ. This CDR3 has 17 residues. CDR3 sequence (DNA): TGTGCCAGCAGCCAAGAGGCACTAGCGGGGCGGGTCTACGAGCAGTACTTC. Protein sequence: CASSQEALAGRVYEQYF.

This clone was counted only a few times. The rearrangement joins TRBV28 to TRBJ2-7, with 11 bases identical to TRBD2. V shed 4 bases, J shed 9 bases, and the junction held 17 bases outside the gene matches. Germline CDR1 is MDHEN and CDR2 is SYDVKM. This CDR3 has 17 residues. CDR3 DNA sequence: TGTGCCAGCAGTTCGAGCCGATCCGGGACTAGCGGAGTCGGGCAGTACTTC. It yields the protein CASSSSRSGTSGVGQYF. The entire variable domain, with the rest obtained from reference TRBV28 and TRBJ2-7, is as follows: DVKVTQSSRYLVKRTGEKVFLECVQDMDHENMFWYRQDPGLGLRLIYFSYDVKMKEKGDIPEGYSVSREKKERFSLILESASTNQTSMYLCASSSSRSGTSGVGQYFGPGTRLTVT.

This clone appeared once. The V and J genes are TRBV11-2 and TRBJ2-2; tentatively, D is TRBD2 (6 bases). This CDR3 spans 15 amino acids. With 4 bases removed from V and 6 bases from J, the gap between germline ends came to 15 bases. Germline CDR1 and CDR2: SGHAT and FQNNGV. The CDR3 nucleotides are TGTGCCAGCAGCTCCATGGGGGGATGGGCCGGGGAGCTGTTTTTT. As protein: CASSSMGGWAGELFF.

CDR3 in DNA: TGCGCCAGCAGCTTTACTAGCGGAGTGTACCAAGAGACCCAGTACTTC. It translates to CASSFTSGVYQETQYF. The V gene is TRBV5-1, the J gene TRBJ2-5, with 8 bases that match TRBD2. Germline V gene sequence: CDR1 SGHRS, CDR2 YFSETQ. CDR3 length: 16 residues. V lost 2 bases and J lost 0; bases outside the gene matches: 6.

This clone appeared a few times. V and J are TRBV18 and TRBJ2-3; the D call may be TRBD1 or TRBD2 (5 bases each). The germline gives CDR1 KGHSH, CDR2 LQKENI. V lost 3 bases to trimming and J lost 4 bases, with 17 bases between them. The CDR3 is 16 residues long. CDR3 region: CASSPSMGRPPDTQYF. The CDR3 coding sequence is TGTGCCAGCTCACCTTCAATGGGACGTCCCCCAGATACGCAGTATTTT.

This chain connects TRBV7-8 to TRBJ2-7, with 10 bases identical to TRBD1. This CDR3 is built from 15 residues. The germline CDR1 and CDR2 sequences are SGHVS and FQNEAQ. Losses at the gene ends were 3 bases for V and 5 bases for J; bases not matched to a gene: 7. CDR3 sequence reads: CASSFTRTGGHEQYF. CDR3 sequence (DNA): TGTGCCAGCAGCTTTACAAGGACAGGGGGACACGAGCAGTACTTC.

The J gene is TRBJ2-5, the V gene TRBV5-1, with D perhaps matching TRBD1 or TRBD2 (5 bases each). The closer fit of TRBJ2-7 to the DNA end suggests the J call may be wrong. The CDR3 consists of 14 residues. Germline CDR1 and CDR2: SGHRS and YFSETQ. The CDR3 sequence: CASAPGTLVYEQYF. The CDR3 DNA follows: TGCGCCAGCGCCCCCGGGACGTTGGTCTACGAGCAGTACTTC.

J is TRBJ1-1 and V is TRBV6-5; TRBD1 matches at 8 bases. After removal of 7 bases from V and 4 bases from J, the junction contained 2 bases not matched to a gene. CDR1 MNHEY and CDR2 SVGAGI come from the germline V gene. The CDR3 sequence is 12 residues long. CDR3 sequence reads: CASNRGGTEAFF. The CDR3 bases are TGTGCCAGCAACAGGGGGGGCACTGAAGCTTTCTTT.

The V gene is TRBV27, the J gene TRBJ1-3; no firm D call. Trimming took 4 bases from V and 4 from J, leaving 14 bases between them. The CDR3 is 15 amino acids. The V gene's germline CDR1 is MNHEY and CDR2 SMNVEV (reference sequence). The chain's CDR3 is CASSSRGVGGNTIYF. The CDR3 nucleotides are TGTGCCAGCAGTTCTCGGGGTGTGGGAGGAAACACCATATATTTT.

The rearrangement joins TRBV5-1 to TRBJ2-5, with 12 bases lining up with TRBD2. V trimming: 5 bases; J trimming: 6 bases; junction bases outside the gene matches: 11. This CDR3 contains 16 residues. Germline V CDR1 and CDR2: SGHRS, YFSETQ. CDR3: CASRGEVTSGSQTQYF. CDR3 DNA: TGCGCCAGCAGGGGCGAAGTGACTAGCGGGAGCCAGACCCAGTACTTC.